These T cell receptor beta chains were read from a single sample in a study of T cell responses to AZD1222 COVID-19 vaccine. Profiling relied on immunoSEQ multiplex PCR, and the TCRdb table lists in-frame clones only, not all of them. The sample holds approximately 110,000 clones; over 75% are singletons and the top ten take around 7.7%. The sequencing used peripheral blood, collected on day 0 of AZD1222 vaccination. The receptors shown here come from an adult in good health. Each CDR3 is given with its conserved first and last residue. D genes are given only for firm matches. Where a row states a size, it is once, few, many or the class of an expanded clone; other rows omit it.

D,V,size,J,CDR3,DNA
NA,TRBV5-4,NA,TRBJ2-7,CASSLAVEHSKRYF,TGTGCCAGCAGCTTGGCGGTGGAACACTCGAAGCGGTACTTC
TRBD2,TRBV5-1,once,TRBJ2-2,CASSSRRGATGELFF,TGCGCCAGCAGCTCTCGGCGGGGGGCCACCGGGGAGCTGTTTTTT
TRBD1,TRBV19,NA,TRBJ1-2,CASSPRDRGPTF,TGTGCCAGTAGTCCCCGGGACAGGGGGCCGACCTTC
TRBD1,TRBV19,NA,TRBJ2-3,CASRSPGGILADTQYF,TGTGCCAGTAGATCGCCAGGGGGCATTTTGGCAGATACGCAGTATTTT
TRBD1,TRBV2,NA,TRBJ1-2,CASRRQGIYGYTF,TGTGCCAGCAGAAGACAGGGGATCTATGGCTACACCTTC
NA,TRBV7-2,NA,TRBJ1-3,CASSLAVSSGNTIYF,TGTGCCAGCAGCTTAGCCGTTTCCTCTGGAAACACCATATATTTT
NA,TRBV5-1,NA,TRBJ2-5,CASSLGQAVQETQYF,TGCGCCAGCAGCTTGGGACAGGCAGTCCAAGAGACCCAGTACTTC
NA,TRBV7-9,NA,TRBJ1-1,CASSLGSGNTEAFF,TGTGCCAGCAGCTTAGGCTCGGGGAACACTGAAGCTTTCTTT
NA,TRBV6-5,NA,TRBJ2-7,CASSYAGTTRREQYF,TGTGCCAGCAGTTACGCCGGGACAACCCGGCGGGAGCAGTACTTC
NA,TRBV7-2,NA,TRBJ1-2,CASSSLTGNYGYTF,TGTGCCAGCAGCTCTTTGACGGGCAACTATGGCTACACCTTC
NA,TRBV5-1,NA,TRBJ1-4,CASSSGRPNEKLFF,TGCGCCAGCAGCTCGGGACGGCCGAATGAAAAACTGTTTTTT
NA,TRBV4-1,few,TRBJ2-6,CASSQGLLTSGANVLTF,TGCGCCAGCAGCCAAGGACTACTGACCTCTGGGGCCAACGTCCTGACTTTC